The next 28 T cell receptor beta chains were all read from a single sample in a study of early T cells in non-severe SARS-CoV-2 infection. Using its own MiXCR run on the 5' RACE reads, TCRdb lists one record per CDR3 protein. The table shows about 85,000 distinct CDR3 sequences, with approximately 15% occurring only once. What was sequenced was whole blood. These receptors originate from an adult who was a healthcare worker with PCR-confirmed SARS-CoV-2 infection or an uninfected control (not recorded which).

This clonotype appeared a few times. The gene calls are TRBV20-1 and TRBJ2-1; 10 bases line up with TRBD2. Germline trimming cut 4 bases from V and 4 bases from J; bases unmatched to any gene: 7. CDR3 length equals 15 residues. Germline V lookup: CDR1 DFQATT, CDR2 SNEGSKA (reference sequence). CDR3 in amino acids: CSATGLAEAYNEQFF. CDR3 nucleotides: TGCAGTGCTACCGGACTAGCGGAGGCTTACAATGAGCAGTTCTTC.

This clonotype was seen a handful of times. The rearrangement joins TRBV7-9 to TRBJ1-6; 9 bases map to TRBD1. Germline trimming cut 8 bases from V and 7 bases from J; bases unmatched to any gene: 9. In germline, CDR1 is SEHNR, CDR2 FQNEAQ (reference sequence). This CDR3 contains 15 residues. CDR3 in DNA: TGTGCCAGCGATTGGGGGGACAGGGAGAATTCACCCCTCCACTTT. It codes for CASDWGDRENSPLHF.

The chain carries TRBV7-7 and TRBJ2-5, with a tentative D call TRBD1 (6 bases). V lost 1 base, J lost 5 bases, and 17 bases lay in between. The germline gives CDR1 SSHAT, CDR2 FNYEAQ (reference sequence). The CDR3 has 16 amino acids. In DNA form, the CDR3 reads TGTGCCAGCAGCTTAGGGACAGAACTATCAATCGAGACCCAGTACTTC. The encoded protein is CASSLGTELSIETQYF.

The CDR3 nucleotides are TGTGCCAGCAGCTTAGAGGGAGTGCGTGGCTACACCTTC. This encodes CASSLEGVRGYTF. This chain connects TRBV7-2 to TRBJ1-2, with D uncertain. The CDR3 contains 13 residues. V was shortened by 1 base and J by 7 bases, with 10 bases between the two germline ends. The germline V gene encodes CDR1 SGHTA and CDR2 FQGNSA.

This clonotype has only a few counts. The V call is TRBV3-1, the J call TRBJ1-4; D may be TRBD1 (6 bases). Trimming cost V 2 bases and J 0 bases, with 10 bases left between them. The CDR3 extends over 16 amino acids. Germline V gene lookup returns CDR1 LGHDT and CDR2 YNNKEL (reference sequence). Written as DNA, the CDR3 is TGTGCCAGCAGCCAATGGGGGGCGCCAACTAATGAAAAACTGTTTTTT. Its protein product is CASSQWGAPTNEKLFF.

The V and J genes are TRBV7-6 and TRBJ1-2; no reliable D call. V was cut by 5 bases and J by 8 bases, with 12 bases left in between. From germline, CDR1 is SGHVS and CDR2 FNYEAQ. The length of the CDR3 is 12 residues. The CDR3 sequence is CASSAVHGGYTF. CDR3 bases: TGTGCCAGCAGCGCGGTCCATGGCGGCTACACCTTC.

This clonotype was recorded at least ten times. This sequence joins TRBV27 and TRBJ2-5; D is unclear. The CDR3 is 11 amino acids. Germline values: CDR1 MNHEY, CDR2 SMNVEV (reference sequence). Trimming took off 6 bases at V and 1 base at J, with 3 bases between the two ends. The CDR3 sequence: CASRSQETQYF. As DNA, the CDR3 is TGTGCCAGCAGATCCCAAGAGACCCAGTACTTC.

This clonotype occurred a few times. The chain combines TRBV28 with TRBJ1-2; D remains unclear. The length of the CDR3 is 13 residues. Between the trimmed V and J ends, which lost 1 base and 1 base, there was a span of 4 bases. CDR1 is MDHEN and CDR2 is SYDVKM in the germline V gene. CDR3 coding DNA: TGTGCCAGCAGTTTATTTGGTAACTATGGCTACACCTTC. Translated: CASSLFGNYGYTF.

The gene calls are TRBV3-1 and TRBJ2-7; weak D call: TRBD1 (6 bases). This CDR3 spans 14 amino acids. With 3 bases removed from V and 5 bases from J, the gap between germline ends came to 14 bases. In germline, CDR1 is LGHDT, CDR2 YNNKEL (reference sequence). The CDR3 sequence is CASSHLRGSNEQYF. CDR3 DNA: TGTGCCAGCAGCCACCTCAGGGGATCAAACGAGCAGTACTTC.

The CDR3, as DNA: TGTGCCAGCAGGCGGCGGGGCAGTTCCTACGAGCAGTACTTC. It encodes CASRRRGSSYEQYF. The chain recombines TRBV27 with TRBJ2-7; TRBD2 is a possible D gene (6 bases). CDR1 is MNHEY, CDR2 SMNVEV, per germline (reference sequence). The length of the CDR3 is 14 residues. V lost 6 bases to trimming and J lost 1 base, with 13 bases between them.

The gene calls are TRBV7-3 and TRBJ2-3; D remains unclear. V lost 2 bases and J 4 bases, leaving 13 bases between the germline ends. Germline V lookup: CDR1 SGHTA, CDR2 FQGTGA. CDR3 size: 15 residues. The CDR3 protein is CASSLRLDGADTQYF. Here the CDR3 DNA reads TGTGCCAGCAGCTTACGGCTCGATGGGGCAGATACGCAGTATTTT.

This clonotype has just a few counts. J is TRBJ1-5 and V is TRBV6-1; D not certain. Germline V gene data show CDR1 as MNHNS and CDR2 as SASEGT. This CDR3 has 13 residues. V gave up 1 base and J gave up 4 bases, with 5 bases separating them. CDR3 sequence (DNA): TGTGCCAGCAGTGAAGAAAGGAATCAGCCCCAGCATTTT. Residues: CASSEERNQPQHF.

The chain links TRBV24-1 to TRBJ2-2; no firm D call. The V gene's germline CDR1 is KGHDR and CDR2 SFDVKD. The CDR3 runs to 14 residues. Trimming took 3 bases from V and 4 from J, leaving 8 bases between them. The CDR3 DNA sequence: TGTGCCACCAGTGATCCCTCCGGCACCGGGGAGCTGTTTTTT. This codes for CATSDPSGTGELFF.

The V call is TRBV11-2, the J call TRBJ1-2, with 8 bases matching TRBD1. The V gene end was trimmed by 6 bases and the J gene end by 6 bases; junction bases not matched to a gene: 6. The CDR3 spans 13 residues. In germline, CDR1 is SGHAT, CDR2 FQNNGV. CDR3: CASSPGQGNGYTF. In DNA, the CDR3 is TGTGCCAGCAGTCCTGGACAGGGCAATGGCTACACCTTC.

The chain carries TRBV30 and TRBJ2-2, with TRBD1 matching over 8 bases. The ends lost 5 bases at V and 0 bases at J; junction bases unmatched: 2. Germline V CDR1 and CDR2: GTSNPN, SVGIG (reference sequence). This CDR3 region has 14 residues. The chain's CDR3 is CAWQGATNTGELFF. As DNA, the CDR3 is TGTGCCTGGCAGGGGGCGACGAACACCGGGGAGCTGTTTTTT.

The chain employs TRBV7-8 and TRBJ2-1; 9 bases line up with TRBD1. The V gene's germline CDR1 is SGHVS and CDR2 FQNEAQ. Germline trimming cut 5 bases from V and 5 bases from J; bases unmatched to any gene: 7. The CDR3 has 15 amino acids. The CDR3 DNA reads as TGTGCCAGCAGCCCCCGGACAGGGGTAAACAATGAGCAGTTCTTC. Translating gives CASSPRTGVNNEQFF.

The rearrangement uses TRBV19 and TRBJ1-1; the D gene is possibly TRBD1 (6 bases). CDR3 length: 12 amino acids. Germline assignment: CDR1 LNHDA and CDR2 SQIVND (reference sequence). V was cut by 6 bases and J by 7 bases, with 12 bases left in between. The CDR3 sequence: CASSPDRYEAFF. The CDR3 coding sequence is TGTGCCAGTAGCCCGGACAGATATGAAGCTTTCTTT.

The chain employs TRBV10-1 and TRBJ2-5; the D is unclear. Trimming cost V 2 bases and J 2 bases, with 9 bases left between them. Germline V gives CDR1 WNHNN, CDR2 SYGVQD (reference sequence). This CDR3 is built from 14 residues. The DNA of the CDR3 is TGCGCCAGCAGTGAGAGGGCCGAACAAGAGACCCAGTACTTC. The encoded protein is CASSERAEQETQYF.

The chain links TRBV11-3 to TRBJ2-1; 7 positions agree with TRBD2. The V and J ends lost 4 bases and 3 bases, in that order; junction bases with no gene match: 6. CDR3 length equals 15 residues. The germline V gene has CDR1 SGHNT and CDR2 YENEEA. The CDR3 sequence is CASSSGGSRYNEQFF. CDR3 DNA: TGTGCCAGCAGCTCCGGCGGGAGTCGCTACAATGAGCAGTTCTTC.

This sequence joins TRBV29-1 and TRBJ2-1; D gene ambiguous. This CDR3 comprises 11 residues. Germline V CDR1 and CDR2: SQVTM, ANQGSEA. Trimming shortened V by 2 bases and J by 8 bases, and 7 bases separated the two germline ends. CDR3 sequence: CSVETQYEQFF. The CDR3 DNA sequence: TGCAGCGTTGAAACACAGTATGAGCAGTTCTTC.

This clonotype was seen more than once but under ten times. This CDR3 reads CASSQDRGRNEQFF. The DNA of the CDR3 is TGTGCCAGCAGCCAAGATAGGGGTAGGAATGAGCAGTTCTTC. This chain links TRBV3-1 with TRBJ2-1, with D maybe TRBD1 (5 bases). CDR1 and CDR2 (germline): LGHDT, YNNKEL (reference sequence). V was clipped by 0 bases and J by 7 bases, with 10 bases between them. CDR3 length: 14 residues.

V gene TRBV29-1 combines with J gene TRBJ2-7; TRBD1 aligns across 9 bases. Per the germline V gene, CDR1 is SQVTM and CDR2 is ANQGSEA. The junction had 9 bases not matched to a gene; V was cut back by 7 bases and J by 2 bases. The CDR3 spans 14 residues. In nucleotides, the CDR3 is TGCAGCGCCCAGGACAGGGGAGCCGCCTACGAGCAGTACTTC. It yields the protein CSAQDRGAAYEQYF.

In its sample, this clonotype was seen many times. DNA of the CDR3: TGTGCCAGCAGTTTAGAGGGGGGGCTAGCACAGCAGTTCTTC. As protein: CASSLEGGLAQQFF. The V call is TRBV28, the J call TRBJ2-1; a weak D match, TRBD2 (7 bases). There are 14 residues in the CDR3. Germline CDR1 MDHEN, CDR2 SYDVKM. V shed 2 bases and J shed 11 bases, with 16 bases lying between them.

This clonotype occurred a few times. The rearrangement links TRBV11-2 to TRBJ2-5, with D maybe TRBD1 (5 bases). CDR1 SGHAT and CDR2 FQNNGV come from the germline V gene. V gave up 1 base and J gave up 6 bases, with 12 bases separating them. This CDR3 spans 14 amino acids. The CDR3 loop reads CASSLGAGRKTQYF. The CDR3 coding sequence is TGTGCCAGCAGCTTAGGGGCAGGGCGAAAGACCCAGTACTTC. The full variable domain, in which reference TRBV11-2 and TRBJ2-5 provide the parts outside the CDR3, is EAGVAQSPRYKIIEKRQSVAFWCNPISGHATLYWYQQILGQGPKLLIQFQNNGVVDDSQLPKDRFSAERLKGVDSTLKIQPAKLEDSAVYLCASSLGAGRKTQYFGPGTRLLVL.

This clonotype has a count of ten or more. The gene calls are TRBV6-5 and TRBJ2-7, with 9 bases lining up with TRBD1. This CDR3 spans 16 amino acids. Germline assignment: CDR1 MNHEY and CDR2 SVGAGI. The ends lost 3 bases at V and 2 bases at J; junction bases unmatched: 8. CDR3 sequence (DNA): TGTGCCAGCAGTTATGCCGGGACAGGGACGCCCTACGAGCAGTACTTC. Protein sequence: CASSYAGTGTPYEQYF.

This clonotype has only a few counts. This rearrangement joins TRBV2 to TRBJ1-2; D is unresolved. The V end lost 6 bases, the J end lost 4 bases, and 18 bases lay between the germline ends. This CDR3 has 15 residues. Germline V gene data show CDR1 as SNHLY and CDR2 as FYNNEI. CDR3 in amino acids: CASRSAGVPVYGYTF. The CDR3 DNA is TGTGCCAGCAGATCCGCGGGAGTGCCCGTCTATGGCTACACCTTC.

The sample holds many counts of this clonotype. This chain joins TRBV7-2 and TRBJ2-7; TRBD2 matches at 9 bases. The CDR3 is made up of 15 amino acids. Germline V lookup: CDR1 SGHTA, CDR2 FQGNSA. Germline trimming cut 4 bases from V and 7 bases from J; bases unmatched to any gene: 11. The chain's CDR3 is CASSSRKREAREQYF. Written as DNA, the CDR3 is TGTGCCAGCAGCTCCCGCAAGCGGGAGGCAAGAGAGCAGTACTTC. Supplemented by reference TRBV7-2 and TRBJ2-7, the full variable domain reads GAGVSQSPSNKVTEKGKDVELRCDPISGHTALYWYRQSLGQGLEFLIYFQGNSAPDKSGLPSDRFSAERTGGSVSTLTIQRTQQEDSAVYLCASSSRKREAREQYFGPGTRLTVT.

This clonotype was detected only once. A clone one base away is much larger, so this may be a read error. The gene calls are TRBV5-6 and TRBJ1-1, with D uncertain. This CDR3 spans 15 amino acids. With 6 bases removed from V and 0 bases from J, the gap between germline ends came to 15 bases. The germline V gene encodes CDR1 SGHDT and CDR2 YYEEEE. The CDR3 is CASTLSVTLNTEAFF. The DNA of the CDR3 is TGTGCCAGCACCCTGTCCGTGACATTGAACACTGAAGCTTTCTTT.